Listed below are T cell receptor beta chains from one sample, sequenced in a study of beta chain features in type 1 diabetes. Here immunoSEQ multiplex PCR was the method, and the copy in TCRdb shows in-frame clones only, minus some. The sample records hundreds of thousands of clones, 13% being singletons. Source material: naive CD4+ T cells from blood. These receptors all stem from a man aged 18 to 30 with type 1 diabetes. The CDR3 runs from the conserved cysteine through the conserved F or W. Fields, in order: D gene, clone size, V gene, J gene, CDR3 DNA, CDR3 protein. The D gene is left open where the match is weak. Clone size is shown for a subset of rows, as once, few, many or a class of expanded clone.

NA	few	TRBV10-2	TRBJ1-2	TGCGCCAGCAGCGACAGAGGGGAAGGCTATGGCTACACCTTC	CASSDRGEGYGYTF
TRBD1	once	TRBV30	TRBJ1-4	TGTGCCTGGAGTAGGGAGGGGGCTGGTGAAAAACTGTTTTTT	CAWSREGAGEKLFF
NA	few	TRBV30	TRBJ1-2	TGTGCCTGGAGTTGGTCCCCAAAGGACTATGGCTACACCTTC	CAWSWSPKDYGYTF
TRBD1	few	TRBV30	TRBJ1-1	TGTGCCTGGAGTCGGGACAGGGGGCGGAACACTGAAGCTTTCTTT	CAWSRDRGRNTEAFF
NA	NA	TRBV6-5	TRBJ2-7	TGTGCCAGCGGAAAGAGCGAGCAGTACTTC	CASGKSEQYF
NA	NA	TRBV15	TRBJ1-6	TGTGCCACCAGCCTCCCAGACAGGCGTAATTCACCCCTCCACTTT	CATSLPDRRNSPLHF
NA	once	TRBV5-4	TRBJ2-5	TGTGCCAGCAGCCTCTACTCGGGTCCGTCCCCCCAGTACTTC	CASSLYSGPSPQYF
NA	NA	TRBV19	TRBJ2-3	TGTGCCAGTAGTTTCGGGGGATATGGCACAGATACGCAGTATTTT	CASSFGGYGTDTQYF
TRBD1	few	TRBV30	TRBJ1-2	TGTGCCTGGAGCCAGGGGGGTAAAAACTATGGCTACACCTTC	CAWSQGGKNYGYTF
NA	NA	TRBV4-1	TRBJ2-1	TGCGCCAGTTCAACAGAGAGCTCCTACAATGAGCAGTTCTTC	CASSTESSYNEQFF
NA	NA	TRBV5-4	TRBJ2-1	TGTGCCAGCAGCTTGCGAAGGGGTCGGGGTCCCCCCAATGAGCAGTTCTTC	CASSLRRGRGPPNEQFF
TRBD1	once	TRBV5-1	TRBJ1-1	TGCGCCAGCAGCTTGGCGGACAGGGCGAACACTGAAGCTTTCTTT	CASSLADRANTEAFF
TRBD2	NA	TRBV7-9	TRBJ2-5	TGTGCCAGCAGCTTTAGCGGGCAAGAGACCCAGTACTTC	CASSFSGQETQYF
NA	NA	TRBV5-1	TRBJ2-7	TGCGCCAGCAGCTTTCGTTCAGACCAATCCTACGAGCAGTACTTC	CASSFRSDQSYEQYF
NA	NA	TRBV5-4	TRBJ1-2	TGTGCCAGCAGCCAAGGCGGCGACTCCGGCGGCTACACCTTC	CASSQGGDSGGYTF
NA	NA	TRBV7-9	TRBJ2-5	TGTGCCAGCAGCCGAAAACAGGGAGTCGGAGAGACCCAGTACTTC	CASSRKQGVGETQYF
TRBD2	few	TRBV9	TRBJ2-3	TGTGCCAGCAGCGTAGTTGGGACTAGCAAGCCCACAAGCACAGATACGCAGTATTTT	CASSVVGTSKPTSTDTQYF
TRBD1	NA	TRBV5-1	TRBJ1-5	TGCGCCAGCAGCGGGACAGGGGCTCCGGAACAGCCCCAGCATTTT	CASSGTGAPEQPQHF
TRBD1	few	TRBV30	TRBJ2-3	TGTGCCTGGAGTGTACTGGACAGGAGCACAGATACGCAGTATTTT	CAWSVLDRSTDTQYF
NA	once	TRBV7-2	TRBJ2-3	TGCGCCAGCAGCCCCGGGACTGCCGACCGTTATACGCAGTATTTT	CASSPGTADRYTQYF
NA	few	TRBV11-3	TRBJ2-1	TGTGCCAGCAGCCTCCGGGATTCTGAGTACAATGAGCAGTTCTTC	CASSLRDSEYNEQFF
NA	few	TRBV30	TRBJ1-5	TGTGCCTGGACCAGGGGACGTCAGCCCCAGCATTTT	CAWTRGRQPQHF
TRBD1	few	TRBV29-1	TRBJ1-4	TGCAGCGTTGCCGACAGGGTGCATGAAAAACTGTTTTTT	CSVADRVHEKLFF